Sequencing of this TCR beta chain was carried out in a study of PD-1 blockade in mismatch repair-deficient tumors. Trimming left V 1 base short and J 3 bases short, with 4 bases between. Germline CDR1 is DFQATT and CDR2 is SNEGSKA (reference sequence). The CDR3 extends over 11 amino acids. The method was immunoSEQ multiplex PCR; TCRdb's version includes in-frame clones alone and lacks a portion of them. The sample has 100,000 to 150,000 clones, 86% seen once. V and J are TRBV20-1 and TRBJ2-7; no reliable D call. Sequenced here: peripheral blood, sampled 44 weeks after starting pembrolizumab. This TCR was sampled from an adult with mismatch repair-deficient cancer. The CDR3 nucleotides are TGCAGTGCTAGAGTTGACTACGAGCAGTACTTC. Translating it yields CSARVDYEQYF.